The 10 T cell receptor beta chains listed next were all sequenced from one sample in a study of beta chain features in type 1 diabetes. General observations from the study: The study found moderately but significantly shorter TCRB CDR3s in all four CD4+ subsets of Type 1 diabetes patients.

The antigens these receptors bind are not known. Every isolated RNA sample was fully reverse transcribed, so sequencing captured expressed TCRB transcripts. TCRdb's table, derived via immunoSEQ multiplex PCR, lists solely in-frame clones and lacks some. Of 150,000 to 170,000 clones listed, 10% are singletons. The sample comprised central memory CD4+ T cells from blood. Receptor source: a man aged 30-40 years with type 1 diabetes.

The CDR3 DNA reads as TGTGCCAGCAGCGTAGCGGGTCGGGAAGAGACCCAGTACTTC. It yields the protein CASSVAGREETQYF. The rearrangement uses TRBV9 and TRBJ2-5; D gene unclear. Germline-derived CDR1 and CDR2 are SGDLS and YYNGEE. CDR3 size: 14 residues. V was shortened by 0 bases and J by 3 bases, with 9 bases between the two germline ends. The full variable domain, its missing parts supplied by reference TRBV9 and TRBJ2-5, is DSGVTQTPKHLITATGQRVTLRCSPRSGDLSVYWYQQSLDQGLQFLIQYYNGEERAKGNILERFSAQQFPDLHSELNLSSLELGDSALYFCASSVAGREETQYFGPGTRLLVL.

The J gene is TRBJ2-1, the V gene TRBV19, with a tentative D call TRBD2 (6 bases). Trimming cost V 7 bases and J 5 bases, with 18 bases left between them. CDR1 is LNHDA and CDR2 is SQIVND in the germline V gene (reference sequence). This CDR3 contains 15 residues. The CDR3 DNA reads TGTGCCAGTAAAAGGGGTCGGGAGCCAAACAATGAGCAGTTCTTC. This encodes CASKRGREPNNEQFF.

The CDR3 reads CASSPSGKETQYF. DNA of the CDR3: TGTGCCAGCAGCCCGAGCGGGAAAGAGACCCAGTACTTC. The chain recombines TRBV7-3 with TRBJ2-5; TRBD2 aligns across 7 bases. Germline V gene sequence: CDR1 SGHTA, CDR2 FQGTGA. The V segment lost 5 bases and the J segment 3 bases; nucleotides outside the gene matches: 3. The CDR3 consists of 13 residues.

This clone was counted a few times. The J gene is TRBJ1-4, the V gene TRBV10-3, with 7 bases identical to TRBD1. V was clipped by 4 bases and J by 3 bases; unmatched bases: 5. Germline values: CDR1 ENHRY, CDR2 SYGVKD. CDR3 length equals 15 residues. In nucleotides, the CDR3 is TGTGCCATCAGTGCTTCGACAGGGTCTAATGAAAAACTGTTTTTT. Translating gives CAISASTGSNEKLFF.

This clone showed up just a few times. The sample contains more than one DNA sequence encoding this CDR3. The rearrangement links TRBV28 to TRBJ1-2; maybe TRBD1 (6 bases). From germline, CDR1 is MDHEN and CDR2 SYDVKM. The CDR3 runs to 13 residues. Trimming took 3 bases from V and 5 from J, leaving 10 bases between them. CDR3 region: CASSFGQSYGYTF. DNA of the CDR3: TGTGCCAGCAGTTTCGGACAGTCTTATGGCTACACCTTC.

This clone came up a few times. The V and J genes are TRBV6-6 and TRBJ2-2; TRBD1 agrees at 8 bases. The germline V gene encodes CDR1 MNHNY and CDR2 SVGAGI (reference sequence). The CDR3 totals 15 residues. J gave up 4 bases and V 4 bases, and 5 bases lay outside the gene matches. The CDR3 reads CASSFRTGTTGELFF. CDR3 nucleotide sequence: TGTGCCAGCAGTTTTCGGACAGGGACCACCGGGGAGCTGTTTTTT.

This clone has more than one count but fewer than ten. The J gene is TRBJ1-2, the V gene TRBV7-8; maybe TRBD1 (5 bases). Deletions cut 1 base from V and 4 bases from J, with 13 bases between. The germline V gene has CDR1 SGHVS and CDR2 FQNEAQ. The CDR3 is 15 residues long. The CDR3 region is CASSLDRRASYGYTF. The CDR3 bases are TGTGCCAGCAGCTTAGACAGGAGGGCCTCCTATGGCTACACCTTC.

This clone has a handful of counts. In DNA, the CDR3 is TGTGCCAGCAGCCAGGACAGTGGCTACGAGCAGTACTTC. This encodes CASSQDSGYEQYF. The chain couples TRBV7-3 to TRBJ2-7; D is perhaps TRBD1 (6 bases). Germline V gene data show CDR1 as SGHTA and CDR2 as FQGTGA. There are 13 residues in the CDR3. V lost 5 bases to trimming and J lost 3 bases, with 11 bases between them.

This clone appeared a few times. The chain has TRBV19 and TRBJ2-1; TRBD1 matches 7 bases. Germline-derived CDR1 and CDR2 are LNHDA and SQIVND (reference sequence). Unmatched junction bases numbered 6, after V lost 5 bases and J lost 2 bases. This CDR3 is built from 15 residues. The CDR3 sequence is CASSRQGLAYNEQFF. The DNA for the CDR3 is TGTGCCAGTAGTCGACAGGGATTGGCCTACAATGAGCAGTTCTTC.

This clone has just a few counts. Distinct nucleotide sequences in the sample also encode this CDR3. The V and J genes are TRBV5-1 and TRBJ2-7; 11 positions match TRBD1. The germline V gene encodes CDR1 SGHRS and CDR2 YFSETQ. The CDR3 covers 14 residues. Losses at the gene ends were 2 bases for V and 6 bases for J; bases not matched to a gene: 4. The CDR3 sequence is CASSFGQGASEQYF. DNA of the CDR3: TGCGCCAGCAGCTTCGGACAGGGGGCCTCCGAGCAGTACTTC.